Listed below are T cell receptor beta chains from one sample, sequenced in a study of T cell responses to AZD1222 COVID-19 vaccine. TCRdb's table, derived via immunoSEQ multiplex PCR, lists solely in-frame clones and lacks some. The repertoire holds about 57,000 clones, with approximately 86% as singletons. The starting material was peripheral blood, obtained on day 0 of AZD1222 vaccination. These receptors were obtained from an adult in good health. CDR3s include the opening cysteine and the closing phenylalanine or tryptophan. A D gene is named only where the DNA matches it firmly. A clone size is listed for some rows: how often the clone was seen (once, few, many), or a class if it is expanded.

cdr3_length	v_call	clone_size	d_call	j_call	cdr3_aa	cdr3_nt
18	TRBV19	once	TRBD2	TRBJ2-6	CASRGLAGIVAGANVLTF	TGTGCCAGTAGGGGACTAGCGGGTATTGTGGCTGGGGCCAACGTCCTGACTTTC
15	TRBV7-9	.	TRBD2	TRBJ2-7	CASSPQAGVSYEQYF	TGTGCCAGCAGCCCACAGGCGGGGGTGTCCTACGAGCAGTACTTC
15	TRBV6-1	once	TRBD2	TRBJ2-7	CASSDIGLAGYEQYF	TGTGCCAGCAGTGACATCGGACTAGCGGGCTACGAGCAGTACTTC
13	TRBV29-1	.	.	TRBJ2-5	CSVRQVVKETQYF	TGCAGCGTTCGGCAGGTAGTAAAAGAGACCCAGTACTTC
12	TRBV18	.	TRBD2	TRBJ2-7	CASSAGRDEQYF	TGTGCCAGCTCGGCCGGGAGGGACGAGCAGTACTTC
16	TRBV19	.	.	TRBJ1-6	CASRTTWSSYNSPLHF	TGTGCCAGTAGGACGACATGGAGCTCCTATAATTCACCCCTCCACTTT
14	TRBV13	.	.	TRBJ2-2	CASSLRFGGGELFF	TGTGCCAGCAGCTTGAGGTTCGGGGGCGGGGAGCTGTTTTTT
20	TRBV5-1	.	TRBD2	TRBJ2-4	CASSLEVIAGGPTAKNIQYF	TGCGCCAGCAGCTTGGAAGTGATAGCGGGAGGGCCGACGGCCAAAAACATTCAGTACTTC
14	TRBV5-6	.	.	TRBJ1-6	CASSSGAGFSPLHF	TGTGCCAGCAGCTCCGGGGCGGGCTTTTCACCCCTCCACTTT
14	TRBV28	.	.	TRBJ2-5	CASSLTAAQETQYF	TGTGCCAGCAGTTTAACCGCCGCACAAGAGACCCAGTACTTC
17	TRBV27	.	TRBD2	TRBJ2-7	CASKSGGGRFVSYEQYF	TGTGCCAGCAAGTCCGGGGGGGGGCGGTTCGTCTCCTACGAGCAGTACTTC
13	TRBV4-2	.	TRBD2	TRBJ2-7	CASSPGLTREQYF	TGTGCCAGCAGCCCGGGACTAACACGAGAGCAGTACTTC
14	TRBV30	.	.	TRBJ2-3	CAWSVSGSTDTQYF	TGTGCCTGGAGTGTAAGCGGGAGCACAGATACGCAGTATTTT
15	TRBV28	once	TRBD2	TRBJ2-3	CASKAVAGVTDTQYF	TGTGCCAGCAAGGCTGTAGCGGGAGTCACAGATACGCAGTATTTT
15	TRBV28	.	TRBD2	TRBJ2-7	CASSFGLADPYEQYF	TGTGCCAGCAGTTTCGGCCTAGCGGACCCCTACGAGCAGTACTTC
13	TRBV30	.	.	TRBJ1-2	CAYNRDGLYGYTF	TGTGCCTATAACCGGGACGGGCTGTATGGCTACACCTTC
13	TRBV6-5	.	.	TRBJ2-7	CASSYLDSHEQYF	TGTGCCAGCAGTTATTTAGACAGCCACGAGCAGTACTTC
15	TRBV18	.	TRBD1	TRBJ1-1	CASSPTGTAGTEAFF	TGTGCCAGCTCCCCAACGGGGACAGCGGGTACTGAAGCTTTCTTT
12	TRBV6-2/TRBV6-3	.	.	TRBJ2-3	CASSYVGDTQYF	TGTGCCAGCAGTTACGTGGGAGATACGCAGTATTTT
14	TRBV7-2	.	TRBD2	TRBJ2-1	CASSFLAGGSEQFF	TGTGCCAGCAGCTTCCTAGCGGGAGGTAGTGAGCAGTTCTTC
15	TRBV18	few	TRBD1	TRBJ1-5	CASSPTADRDQPQHF	TGTGCCAGCTCACCAACCGCGGACAGGGATCAGCCCCAGCATTTT
18	TRBV5-1	.	TRBD2	TRBJ2-5	CASSFGPGDSGRPETQYF	TGCGCCAGCAGCTTTGGGCCTGGGGATAGCGGGAGGCCGGAGACCCAGTACTTC
14	TRBV28	.	.	TRBJ1-6	CASGLTRDNSPLHF	TGTGCCAGCGGACTTACACGTGATAATTCACCCCTCCACTTT
13	TRBV2	.	TRBD1	TRBJ2-7	CASTGTGRGEQYF	TGTGCCAGCACCGGGACAGGGCGTGGAGAGCAGTACTTC
16	TRBV9	.	.	TRBJ2-3	CASSVGADASTDTQYF	TGTGCCAGCAGCGTAGGCGCGGACGCTAGCACAGATACGCAGTATTTT
15	TRBV7-3	once	TRBD2	TRBJ2-1	CASSSTSGTYNEQFF	TGTGCCAGCAGCTCGACTAGCGGGACCTACAATGAGCAGTTCTTC
17	TRBV11-2	.	.	TRBJ2-1	CASSLEVLPGGLKEQFF	TGTGCCAGCAGCTTAGAGGTCCTACCTGGGGGTCTGAAGGAGCAGTTCTTC
16	TRBV3-1/TRBV3-2	.	.	TRBJ1-2	CASSQPGHFTNYGYTF	TGTGCCAGCAGCCAGCCCGGACATTTTACGAACTATGGCTACACCTTC
15	TRBV7-9	.	.	TRBJ2-1	CASTPGQRSYNEQFF	TGTGCCAGCACCCCGGGACAACGCTCCTACAATGAGCAGTTCTTC
16	TRBV18	.	.	TRBJ1-3	CASSPETLGRGNTIYF	TGTGCCAGCTCACCGGAGACGCTGGGGCGCGGAAACACCATATATTTT
12	TRBV18	once	.	TRBJ2-5	CASSPPVETQYF	TGTGCCAGCTCACCACCGGTGGAGACCCAGTACTTC
13	TRBV15	.	TRBD1	TRBJ1-5	CATSSGDSRPQHF	TGTGCCACCAGCAGTGGGGACAGCCGGCCCCAGCATTTT
15	TRBV20-1	.	.	TRBJ2-5	CSASAQGEGRETQYF	TGCAGTGCTAGTGCGCAGGGTGAAGGGAGAGAGACCCAGTACTTC
14	TRBV7-2	.	.	TRBJ2-7	CASSLDFSRYEQYF	TGTGCCAGCAGTCTGGACTTCTCTCGATACGAGCAGTACTTC
15	TRBV6-5	.	.	TRBJ1-1	CASSYGTVQDTEAFF	TGTGCCAGCAGTTACGGGACGGTACAGGACACTGAAGCTTTCTTT
16	TRBV4-2	.	TRBD2	TRBJ2-2	CASSPPLAGVTGELFF	TGTGCCAGCAGCCCCCCACTAGCGGGAGTAACCGGGGAGCTGTTTTTT
15	TRBV30	.	.	TRBJ1-6	CAWKQGRLRDSPLHF	TGTGCCTGGAAGCAGGGCAGGCTTAGGGATTCACCCCTCCACTTT
14	TRBV5-6	once	.	TRBJ1-2	CASRSYRLNYGYTF	TGTGCCAGTAGATCCTACAGGTTAAACTATGGCTACACCTTC
13	TRBV29-1	.	.	TRBJ1-2	CSVRTPSAYGYTF	TGCAGCGTTCGAACCCCTTCGGCGTATGGCTACACCTTC
14	TRBV10-3	.	TRBD1	TRBJ1-6	CAISSGQGSSPLHF	TGTGCCATCAGCTCGGGACAGGGTAGTTCACCCCTCCACTTT
12	TRBV30	.	.	TRBJ2-7	CAWGRHPYEQYF	TGTGCCTGGGGACGCCACCCCTACGAGCAGTACTTC
12	TRBV15	.	.	TRBJ1-4	CATTAGNEKLFF	TGTGCCACGACAGCCGGTAATGAAAAACTGTTTTTT
16	TRBV3-1/TRBV3-2	.	.	TRBJ2-7	CASSQPTGPGGYEQYF	TGTGCCAGCAGCCAGCCTACAGGCCCCGGGGGCTACGAGCAGTACTTC
12	TRBV30	.	.	TRBJ1-1	CAWILQGTEAFF	TGTGCCTGGATTCTCCAGGGAACTGAAGCTTTCTTT
17	TRBV7-9	.	TRBD1	TRBJ1-2	CASSLARARQGSYGYTF	TGTGCCAGCAGCTTAGCGAGGGCTAGACAGGGAAGCTATGGCTACACCTTC
14	TRBV6-5	.	.	TRBJ1-6	CASSRDVLASPLHF	TGTGCCAGCAGCCGGGACGTGTTAGCTTCACCCCTCCACTTT
13	TRBV19	.	.	TRBJ1-4	CASSVGLNEKLFF	TGTGCCAGTAGTGTCGGCCTTAATGAAAAACTGTTTTTT
15	TRBV6-2/TRBV6-3	.	TRBD2	TRBJ2-5	CASSPTSGEGETQYF	TGTGCCAGCAGCCCGACTAGCGGGGAAGGAGAGACCCAGTACTTC
13	TRBV4-3	few	.	TRBJ2-4	CASSQDLTSDQYF	TGCGCCAGCAGCCAAGATCTTACGAGCGATCAGTACTTC
15	TRBV19	.	.	TRBJ1-5	CASRLTLMDNQPQHF	TGTGCCAGTAGATTAACCCTTATGGACAATCAGCCCCAGCATTTT
14	TRBV6-5	.	TRBD1	TRBJ1-1	CASSYRTGDTEAFF	TGTGCCAGCAGTTACCGGACAGGGGATACTGAAGCTTTCTTT
16	TRBV11-2	.	TRBD1	TRBJ1-1	CASSFSQGQGITEAFF	TGTGCCAGCAGCTTCTCCCAGGGACAGGGGATCACTGAAGCTTTCTTT
16	TRBV7-8	.	TRBD1	TRBJ2-5	CASSIRRGPGQETQYF	TGTGCCAGCAGCATTCGTAGGGGGCCAGGGCAAGAGACCCAGTACTTC
15	TRBV4-2	once	.	TRBJ2-7	CASSPVPTQIYEQYF	TGTGCCAGCAGCCCCGTCCCTACCCAAATCTACGAGCAGTACTTC